This TCR beta chain was retrieved from a study of T cells in Graves' hyperthyroidism and ophthalmopathy. Study outcomes and limitations: In simple terms, a model built on 13 V-J features told ophthalmopathy apart from stable hyperthyroidism.

Diagnosis of hyperthyroidism was new in patients aged 18 to 65, and its duration was under 2 months. Clinical symptoms, serum thyroxine, TRAb, thyroid ultrasound and orbital computed tomography informed diagnoses. There were TCR beta CDR3 regions amplified from RNA transcripts. Using the HTBI primer set, a first-round RT-PCR was run on the TCR CDR3. MiXCR, applied by TCRdb to the multiplex PCR reads, yields one record per CDR3 protein. The sample lists hundreds of thousands of distinct CDR3 sequences, around 42% occurring once. For this clonotype: Its antigen remains unidentified.

The CDR3 covers 13 residues. Trimming left V 8 bases short and J 6 bases short, with 13 bases between. Germline CDR1 is LGHNA and CDR2 is YNFKEQ. Sample: peripheral blood or thyroid tissue (not recorded which). The J gene is TRBJ2-2, the V gene TRBV4-2, with a weak D call TRBD1 (5 bases). The source is a young woman with Graves' hyperthyroidism. The CDR3 region has the DNA TGTGCCAGCGGGCAGGGTAGGGCCGGGGAGCTGTTTTTT. It codes for CASGQGRAGELFF.